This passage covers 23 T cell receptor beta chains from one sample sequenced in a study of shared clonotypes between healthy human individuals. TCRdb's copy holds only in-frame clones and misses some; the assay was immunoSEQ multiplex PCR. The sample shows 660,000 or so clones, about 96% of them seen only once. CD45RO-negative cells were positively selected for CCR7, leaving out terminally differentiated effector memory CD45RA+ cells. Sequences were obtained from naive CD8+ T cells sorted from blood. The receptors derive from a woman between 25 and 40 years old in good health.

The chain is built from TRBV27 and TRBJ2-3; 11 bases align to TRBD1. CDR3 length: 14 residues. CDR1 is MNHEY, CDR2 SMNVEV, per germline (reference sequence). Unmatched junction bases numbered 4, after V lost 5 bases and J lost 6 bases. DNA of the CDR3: TGTGCCAGCAGTCCCGGGACAGGGGGGGATACGCAGTATTTT. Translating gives CASSPGTGGDTQYF.

The DNA of the CDR3 is TGTGCCAGCAGCGCACCCGGGACAGGGGACCCCCCGGATACCTTC. Its translation is CASSAPGTGDPPDTF. The rearrangement uses TRBV7-9 and TRBJ1-2; 10 nucleotides match TRBD1. V dropped 5 bases and J dropped 14; count of bases not matched to a gene: 17. Germline-derived CDR1 and CDR2 are SEHNR and FQNEAQ (reference sequence). This CDR3 spans 15 amino acids. The variable domain in full, with the rest retrieved from reference TRBV7-9 and TRBJ1-2, is DTGVSQNPRHKITKRGQNVTFRCDPISEHNRLYWYRQTLGQGPEFLTYFQNEAQLEKSRLLSDRFSAERPKGSFSTLEIQRTEQGDSAMYLCASSAPGTGDPPDTFGSGTRLTVV.

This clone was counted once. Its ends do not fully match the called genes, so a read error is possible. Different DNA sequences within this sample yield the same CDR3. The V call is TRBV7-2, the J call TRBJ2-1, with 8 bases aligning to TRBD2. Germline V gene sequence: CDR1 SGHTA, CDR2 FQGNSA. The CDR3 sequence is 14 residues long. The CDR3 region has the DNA TGCGCCAGCAGCTTGGGGCTAGCGGGCAATGAGCAGTTCTTC. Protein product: CASSLGLAGNEQFF.

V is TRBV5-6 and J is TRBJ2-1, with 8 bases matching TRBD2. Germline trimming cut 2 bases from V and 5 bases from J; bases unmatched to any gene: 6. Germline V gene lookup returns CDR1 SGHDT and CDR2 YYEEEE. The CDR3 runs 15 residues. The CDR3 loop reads CASSFSSGSDNEQFF. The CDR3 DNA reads TGTGCCAGCAGCTTCTCTAGCGGGTCCGACAATGAGCAGTTCTTC.

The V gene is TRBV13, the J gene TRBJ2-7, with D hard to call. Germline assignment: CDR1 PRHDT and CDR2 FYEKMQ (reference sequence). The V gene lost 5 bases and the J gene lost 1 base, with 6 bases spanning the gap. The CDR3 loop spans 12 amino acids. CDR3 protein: CASSPGSYEQYF. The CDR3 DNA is TGTGCCAGCAGCCCCGGTTCCTACGAGCAGTACTTC. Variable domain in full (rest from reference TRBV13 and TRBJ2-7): AAGVIQSPRHLIKEKRETATLKCYPIPRHDTVYWYQQGPGQDPQFLISFYEKMQSDKGSIPDRFSAQQFSDYHSELNMSSLELGDSALYFCASSPGSYEQYFGPGTRLTVT.

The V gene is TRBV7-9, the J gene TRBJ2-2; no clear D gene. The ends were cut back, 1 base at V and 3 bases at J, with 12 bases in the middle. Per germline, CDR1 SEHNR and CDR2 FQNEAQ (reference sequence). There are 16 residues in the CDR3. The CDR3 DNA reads TGTGCCAGCAGCTTAGATCAGTCTCCCCACACCGGGGAGCTGTTTTTT. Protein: CASSLDQSPHTGELFF.

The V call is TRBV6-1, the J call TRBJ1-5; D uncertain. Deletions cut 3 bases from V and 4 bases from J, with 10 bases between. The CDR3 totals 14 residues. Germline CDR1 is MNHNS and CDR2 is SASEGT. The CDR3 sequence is CASSDRERNQPQHF. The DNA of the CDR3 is TGTGCCAGCAGTGACCGGGAGCGGAATCAGCCCCAGCATTTT.

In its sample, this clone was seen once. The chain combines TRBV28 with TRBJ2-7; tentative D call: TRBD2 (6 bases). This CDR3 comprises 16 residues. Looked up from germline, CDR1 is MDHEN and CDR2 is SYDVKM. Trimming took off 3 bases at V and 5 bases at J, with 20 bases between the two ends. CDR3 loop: CASSLRRYGGGDEQYF. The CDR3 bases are TGTGCCAGCAGTTTGCGTCGGTATGGGGGAGGCGACGAGCAGTACTTC. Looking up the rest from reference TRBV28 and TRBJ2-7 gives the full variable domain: DVKVTQSSRYLVKRTGEKVFLECVQDMDHENMFWYRQDPGLGLRLIYFSYDVKMKEKGDIPEGYSVSREKKERFSLILESASTNQTSMYLCASSLRRYGGGDEQYFGPGTRLTVT.

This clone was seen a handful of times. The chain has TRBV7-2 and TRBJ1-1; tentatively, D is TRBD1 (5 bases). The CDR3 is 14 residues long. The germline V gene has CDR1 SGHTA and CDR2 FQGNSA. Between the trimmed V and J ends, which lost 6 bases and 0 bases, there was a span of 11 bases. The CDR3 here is CASSQTVMNTEAFF. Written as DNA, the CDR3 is TGTGCCAGCAGTCAGACAGTCATGAACACTGAAGCTTTCTTT.

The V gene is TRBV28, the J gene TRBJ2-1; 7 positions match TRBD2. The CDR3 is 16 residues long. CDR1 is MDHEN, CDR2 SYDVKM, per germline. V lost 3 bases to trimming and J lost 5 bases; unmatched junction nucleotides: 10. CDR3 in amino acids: CASSFLSGGVDNEQFF. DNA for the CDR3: TGTGCCAGCAGTTTCCTTTCGGGAGGTGTCGACAATGAGCAGTTCTTC.

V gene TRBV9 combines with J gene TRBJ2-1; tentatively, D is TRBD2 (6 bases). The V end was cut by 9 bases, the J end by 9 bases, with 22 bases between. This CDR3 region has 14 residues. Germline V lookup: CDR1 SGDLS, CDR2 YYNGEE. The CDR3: CATNAGTEVGEQFF. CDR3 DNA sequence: TGTGCCACCAACGCCGGGACTGAGGTTGGTGAGCAGTTCTTC.

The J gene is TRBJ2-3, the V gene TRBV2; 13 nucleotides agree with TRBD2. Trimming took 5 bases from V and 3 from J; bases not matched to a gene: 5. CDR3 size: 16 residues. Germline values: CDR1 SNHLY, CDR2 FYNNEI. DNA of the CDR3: TGTGCCAGCAGTTTACTAGCGGGAGGGTTGACAGATACGCAGTATTTT. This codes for CASSLLAGGLTDTQYF. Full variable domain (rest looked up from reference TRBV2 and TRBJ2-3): EPEVTQTPSHQVTQMGQEVILRCVPISNHLYFYWYRQILGQKVEFLVSFYNNEISEKSEIFDDQFSVERPDGSNFTLKIRSTKLEDSAMYFCASSLLAGGLTDTQYFGPGTRLTVL.

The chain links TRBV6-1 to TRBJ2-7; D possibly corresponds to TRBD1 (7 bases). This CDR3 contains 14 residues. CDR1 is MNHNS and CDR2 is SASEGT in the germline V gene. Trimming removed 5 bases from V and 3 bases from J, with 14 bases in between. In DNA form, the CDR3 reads TGTGCCAGCAGTCTGGCGGGACAGCACTACGAGCAGTACTTC. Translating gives CASSLAGQHYEQYF.

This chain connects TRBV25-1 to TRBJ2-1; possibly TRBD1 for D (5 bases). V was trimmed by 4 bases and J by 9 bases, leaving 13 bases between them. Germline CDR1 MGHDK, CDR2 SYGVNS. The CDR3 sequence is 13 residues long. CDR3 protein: CASSGGSGVEQFF. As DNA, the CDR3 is TGTGCCAGCAGTGGGGGCAGTGGTGTTGAGCAGTTCTTC.

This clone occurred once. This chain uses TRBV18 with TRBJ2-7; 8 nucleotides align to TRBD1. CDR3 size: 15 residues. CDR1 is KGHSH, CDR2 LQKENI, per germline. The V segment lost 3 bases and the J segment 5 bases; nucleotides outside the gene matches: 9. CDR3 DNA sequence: TGTGCCAGCTCACCGGTCTCGGACAGGGCCCACGAGCAGTACTTC. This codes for CASSPVSDRAHEQYF.

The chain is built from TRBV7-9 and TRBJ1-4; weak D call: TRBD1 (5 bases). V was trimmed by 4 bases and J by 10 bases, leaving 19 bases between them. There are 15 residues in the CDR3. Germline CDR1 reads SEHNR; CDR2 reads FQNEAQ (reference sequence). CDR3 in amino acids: CASSSPGPGLGKLFF. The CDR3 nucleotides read TGTGCCAGCAGCTCACCGGGACCCGGGCTTGGAAAACTGTTTTTT.

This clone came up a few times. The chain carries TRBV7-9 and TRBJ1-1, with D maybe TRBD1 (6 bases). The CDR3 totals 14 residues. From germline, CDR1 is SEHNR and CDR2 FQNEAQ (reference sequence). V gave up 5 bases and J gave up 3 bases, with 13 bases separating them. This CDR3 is CASSLHTGYTEAFF. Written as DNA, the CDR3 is TGTGCCAGCAGCCTTCACACAGGGTACACTGAAGCTTTCTTT.

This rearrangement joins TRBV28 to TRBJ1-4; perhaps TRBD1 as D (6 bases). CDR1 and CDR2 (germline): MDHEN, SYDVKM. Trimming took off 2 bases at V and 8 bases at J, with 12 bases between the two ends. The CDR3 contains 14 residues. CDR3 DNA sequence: TGTGCCAGCAGTTTACAGGGGATGGCGGAAAAACTGTTTTTT. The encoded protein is CASSLQGMAEKLFF.

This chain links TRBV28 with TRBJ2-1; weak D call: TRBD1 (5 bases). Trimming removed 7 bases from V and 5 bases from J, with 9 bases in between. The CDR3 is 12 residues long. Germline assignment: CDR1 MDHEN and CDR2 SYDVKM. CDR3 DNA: TGTGCCAGCACTAGGGGCGACAATGAGCAGTTCTTC. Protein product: CASTRGDNEQFF.

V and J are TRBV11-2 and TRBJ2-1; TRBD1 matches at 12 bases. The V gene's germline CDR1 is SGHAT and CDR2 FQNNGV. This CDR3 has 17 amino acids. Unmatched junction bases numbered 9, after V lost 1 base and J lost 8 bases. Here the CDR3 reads CASSLGPGTGGWHEQFF. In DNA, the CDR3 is TGTGCCAGCAGCTTAGGCCCCGGGACAGGGGGCTGGCATGAGCAGTTCTTC.

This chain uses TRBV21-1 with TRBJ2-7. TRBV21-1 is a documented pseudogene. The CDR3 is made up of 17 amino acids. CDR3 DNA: TGTGCCAGCAGCAAAGTATCTACAGGAGGCTTTTACTACGAGCAGTACTTC. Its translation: CASSKVSTGGFYYEQYF.

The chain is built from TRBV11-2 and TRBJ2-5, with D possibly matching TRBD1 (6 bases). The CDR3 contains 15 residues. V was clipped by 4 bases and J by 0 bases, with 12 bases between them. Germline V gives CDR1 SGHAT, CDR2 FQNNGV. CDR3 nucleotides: TGTGCCAGCAGCTCGGGACACGAGTACCAAGAGACCCAGTACTTC. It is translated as CASSSGHEYQETQYF.

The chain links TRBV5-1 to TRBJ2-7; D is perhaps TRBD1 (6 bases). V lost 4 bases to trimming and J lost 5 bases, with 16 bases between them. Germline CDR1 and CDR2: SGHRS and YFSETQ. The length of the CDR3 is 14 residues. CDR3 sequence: CASSPQGVYDEQYF. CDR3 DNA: TGCGCCAGCAGCCCACAGGGAGTCTACGACGAGCAGTACTTC.